Listed below are T cell receptor beta chains from one sample, sequenced in a study of blood T cell repertoires in COVID-19. Sequencing used immunoSEQ multiplex PCR; TCRdb keeps in-frame clones, though not all of them. The sample has over 200,000 clones; roughly 89% are singletons. The sequencing input was PBMCs or T cells enriched from blood (not recorded which). These receptors were obtained from a man aged 25 to 45 who had been exposed to COVID-19. Each CDR3 is given with its conserved first and last residue. D genes are given only for firm matches. Some rows have no size entry. The others give once, few or many, or a class for an expanded clone.

>TRBJ1-4|.|.|TRBV19
TGTGCCAGTAATACTTTGAGGGCAACTAATGAAAAACTGTTTTTT
CASNTLRATNEKLFF
>TRBJ1-5|.|.|TRBV30
TGTGCCTGGGGGTGGGGGGGGCTAGGTAATCAGCCCCAGCATTTT
CAWGWGGLGNQPQHF
>TRBJ2-5|.|few|TRBV7-2
TGTGCCAGCAGCTTAACTAGACCAACTCAGGAGACCCAGTACTTC
CASSLTRPTQETQYF
>TRBJ2-3|TRBD1|.|TRBV11-2
TGTGCCAGCAGCCAGACAGGGGTAGCAGATACGCAGTATTTT
CASSQTGVADTQYF
>TRBJ1-4|.|once|TRBV15
TGTGCCACCAGCAGACCCACCAGGGAAAAACTGTTTTTT
CATSRPTREKLFF
>TRBJ2-5|.|.|TRBV2
TGTGCCAGCAGTGAGTGGGCTGCACAAGAGACCCAGTACTTC
CASSEWAAQETQYF
>TRBJ2-2|TRBD1|.|TRBV13
TGTGCCAGCAGACGGACAGGGGGCACCGGGGAGCTGTTTTTT
CASRRTGGTGELFF
>TRBJ1-1|TRBD1|.|TRBV7-2
TGTGCCAGCAGCCCACTGACAGGGGCGAGCACTGAAGCTTTCTTT
CASSPLTGASTEAFF
>TRBJ1-3|.|.|TRBV27
TGTGCCAGCAGTATCAGAGGGCCTCCCTCTGGAAACACCATATATTTT
CASSIRGPPSGNTIYF
>TRBJ1-4|.|.|TRBV5-4
TGTGCCAGCAGCTTGAACAGCGAAAAACTGTTTTTT
CASSLNSEKLFF
>TRBJ2-6|.|few|TRBV30
TGTGCCTGGATGAGCCCCGCCGTCCTGACTTTC
CAWMSPAVLTF
>TRBJ1-1|.|few|TRBV27
TGTGCCAGCAGTTCCCCCGGGATGAACACTGAAGCTTTCTTT
CASSSPGMNTEAFF
>TRBJ1-6|TRBD1|.|TRBV5-1
TGCACCAGCAGCTTGGATCGACAGGGGAAACAGGCACCCCTCCACTTT
CTSSLDRQGKQAPLHF
>TRBJ2-6|TRBD1|.|TRBV10-2
TGCGCCAGCAGCGGCCGGACAGGGGATCTATCTGGGGCCAACGTCCTGACTTTC
CASSGRTGDLSGANVLTF
>TRBJ1-5|TRBD1|.|TRBV7-8
TGTGCCAGCAGCTTAAAGAGGGGGCAGTTCAATCAGCCCCAGCATTTT
CASSLKRGQFNQPQHF
>TRBJ2-3|TRBD2|few|TRBV9
TGTGCCAGCAGCGTAGGTCTAGCGGGGGGACTAACAGATACGCAGTATTTT
CASSVGLAGGLTDTQYF
>TRBJ2-3|TRBD1|.|TRBV3-1/TRBV3-2
TGTGCCAGCAGCCGGACCGGACAGGGCACAGATACGCAGTATTTT
CASSRTGQGTDTQYF
>TRBJ2-3|TRBD2|.|TRBV4-2
TGTGCCAGCAGCCAAGACACTAGCGGGCACACAGATACGCAGTATTTT
CASSQDTSGHTDTQYF
>TRBJ2-3|.|.|TRBV20-1
TGCAGTCCGAAGGGGGGGGATACGCAGTATTTT
CSPKGGDTQYF
>TRBJ2-1|.|.|TRBV3-1/TRBV3-2
TGTGCCAGCAGCCAGTCTGAGAGGAGCTCCTACAATGAGCAGTTCTTC
CASSQSERSSYNEQFF
>TRBJ1-1|.|.|TRBV11-2
TGTGCCAGCAGCATCCACAGGAACCCAAACACTGAAGCTTTCTTT
CASSIHRNPNTEAFF
>TRBJ2-5|TRBD2|.|TRBV27
TGTGCCAGCAGTCGGGGGCTAGCGGGGGGTACTCAAGAGACCCAGTACTTC
CASSRGLAGGTQETQYF
>TRBJ1-1|.|.|TRBV5-1
TGCGCCAGCAGCCCCGGGGGGGGAACTGAAGCTTTCTTT
CASSPGGGTEAFF
>TRBJ1-1|.|.|TRBV15
TGTGCCACCAGCAGCACAGGGTACACTGAAGCTTTCTTT
CATSSTGYTEAFF
>TRBJ2-7|.|.|TRBV9
TGTGCCAGCAGCCCCGCTGGGGGCCCCTACGAGCAGTACTTC
CASSPAGGPYEQYF
>TRBJ1-3|.|.|TRBV5-5
TGTGCCAGCAGCCTGGGCCTCGGAGGCGACACCATATATTTT
CASSLGLGGDTIYF
>TRBJ1-1|TRBD1|.|TRBV14
TGTGCCAGCAGCCATTCAGGGGGTCGGGAAGCTTTCTTT
CASSHSGGREAFF
>TRBJ2-7|.|.|TRBV19
TGTGCCAGTAGTACGCGGAGTCCCGGGACAGAGCAGTACTTC
CASSTRSPGTEQYF
>TRBJ2-1|.|.|TRBV18
TGTGCCAGCTCACCTAAAGGAGGGGGCGGAAGCTCCTACAATGAGCAGTTCTTC
CASSPKGGGGSSYNEQFF
>TRBJ1-2|.|once|TRBV30
TGTGCCTGGGGCCGATCGGGCTACACCTTC
CAWGRSGYTF
>TRBJ1-1|TRBD1|few|TRBV6-5
TGTGCCAGTCGACAGGGCGGGACTGAAGCTTTCTTT
CASRQGGTEAFF
>TRBJ2-6|.|.|TRBV12-5
TGTGCTAGTGCCCTCTTGGGGGCCAACGTCCTGACTTTC
CASALLGANVLTF
>TRBJ2-3|.|.|TRBV18
TGTGCCAGCTCACCAACTAGCCGAGATACGCAGTATTTT
CASSPTSRDTQYF
>TRBJ2-7|.|.|TRBV12-3/TRBV12-4
TGTGCCAGCAGTCTCGGGGCCTACGAGCAGTACTTC
CASSLGAYEQYF
>TRBJ1-1|.|.|TRBV5-5
TGTGCCAGCAGCCCCCCCATGGGGGGAAGGGGAGCTTTCTTT
CASSPPMGGRGAFF
>TRBJ2-1|TRBD2|.|TRBV19
TGTGCCAGTACCGGGACTAGCGGGGGGACCTTCAATGAGCAGTTCTTC
CASTGTSGGTFNEQFF
>TRBJ1-6|.|.|TRBV6-5
TGTGCCAGCAGTTACAGGTCTAGTTCACCCCTCCACTTT
CASSYRSSSPLHF
>TRBJ1-6|TRBD1|once|TRBV5-1
TGCGCCAGCAATACAGGGGGCCTATCCGAATCACCCCTCCACTTT
CASNTGGLSESPLHF
>TRBJ2-2|TRBD2|.|TRBV2
TGTGCCAGCAGAGTCACTAGCGGGGGGATCGGGGAGCTGTTTTTT
CASRVTSGGIGELFF
>TRBJ1-1|.|.|TRBV6-5
TGTGCCAGCAGTTACTCCTCGGGGGGTTGGACTGAAGCTTTCTTT
CASSYSSGGWTEAFF
>TRBJ2-5|.|.|TRBV3-1/TRBV3-2
TGTGCCAGCAGCCAAGTATCTCAAGAGACCCAGTACTTC
CASSQVSQETQYF
>TRBJ2-1|.|.|TRBV5-1
TGCGCCAGCAGCTTGGCACAACCCTACAATGAGCAGTTCTTC
CASSLAQPYNEQFF
>TRBJ2-7|.|.|TRBV14
TGTGCCAGCAGCCAAGTCTTGGGAGGCGAGCAGTACTTC
CASSQVLGGEQYF
>TRBJ1-2|.|once|TRBV7-2
TGTGCCAGCAGCTATGACAGAGGGGGTGGCTACACCTTC
CASSYDRGGGYTF
>TRBJ2-1|.|.|TRBV4-2
TGTGCCAGCAGCCAGGTTGGACAACACGAGCAGTTCTTC
CASSQVGQHEQFF
>TRBJ1-5|.|.|TRBV7-2
TGTGCCAGCAGCTTAGTGCGGGGTGAGCCCCAGCATTTT
CASSLVRGEPQHF